The clone carrying this T cell receptor beta chain was seen only once. Its matching antigen is unknown. The germline V gene encodes CDR1 SGHRS and CDR2 YFSETQ. Trimming removed 0 bases from V and 2 bases from J, with 12 bases in between. This CDR3 is 15 amino acids long. These data come from a study of OX40 agonist ivuxolimab in advanced cancers. Profiled with immunoSEQ multiplex PCR; TCRdb holds only in-frame clones, not every one. The sample includes about 78,000 clones, almost 95% of them seen just once. Study results and limitations: Patients who responded partially at 0.1-3.0 mg/kg showed clonal expansion ranking among the lowest. Also showing low normalized T-cell clonal expansion were some of the nonresponders. At 0.1 to 3.0 mg/kg, CD4+ and CD8+ blood T cells expanded clonally by week 6.

V gene TRBV5-1 combines with J gene TRBJ2-7, with D maybe TRBD2 (6 bases). The TCR comes from an adult with an advanced solid tumor such as melanoma, head and neck, liver or kidney cancer. Source: CD4+ or CD8+ T cells sorted from blood, taken in a trial of the OX40 agonist ivuxolimab. The CDR3 here is CASSLAGGSPYEQYF. The CDR3 DNA is TGCGCCAGCAGCTTGGCCGGGGGATCCCCCTACGAGCAGTACTTC.